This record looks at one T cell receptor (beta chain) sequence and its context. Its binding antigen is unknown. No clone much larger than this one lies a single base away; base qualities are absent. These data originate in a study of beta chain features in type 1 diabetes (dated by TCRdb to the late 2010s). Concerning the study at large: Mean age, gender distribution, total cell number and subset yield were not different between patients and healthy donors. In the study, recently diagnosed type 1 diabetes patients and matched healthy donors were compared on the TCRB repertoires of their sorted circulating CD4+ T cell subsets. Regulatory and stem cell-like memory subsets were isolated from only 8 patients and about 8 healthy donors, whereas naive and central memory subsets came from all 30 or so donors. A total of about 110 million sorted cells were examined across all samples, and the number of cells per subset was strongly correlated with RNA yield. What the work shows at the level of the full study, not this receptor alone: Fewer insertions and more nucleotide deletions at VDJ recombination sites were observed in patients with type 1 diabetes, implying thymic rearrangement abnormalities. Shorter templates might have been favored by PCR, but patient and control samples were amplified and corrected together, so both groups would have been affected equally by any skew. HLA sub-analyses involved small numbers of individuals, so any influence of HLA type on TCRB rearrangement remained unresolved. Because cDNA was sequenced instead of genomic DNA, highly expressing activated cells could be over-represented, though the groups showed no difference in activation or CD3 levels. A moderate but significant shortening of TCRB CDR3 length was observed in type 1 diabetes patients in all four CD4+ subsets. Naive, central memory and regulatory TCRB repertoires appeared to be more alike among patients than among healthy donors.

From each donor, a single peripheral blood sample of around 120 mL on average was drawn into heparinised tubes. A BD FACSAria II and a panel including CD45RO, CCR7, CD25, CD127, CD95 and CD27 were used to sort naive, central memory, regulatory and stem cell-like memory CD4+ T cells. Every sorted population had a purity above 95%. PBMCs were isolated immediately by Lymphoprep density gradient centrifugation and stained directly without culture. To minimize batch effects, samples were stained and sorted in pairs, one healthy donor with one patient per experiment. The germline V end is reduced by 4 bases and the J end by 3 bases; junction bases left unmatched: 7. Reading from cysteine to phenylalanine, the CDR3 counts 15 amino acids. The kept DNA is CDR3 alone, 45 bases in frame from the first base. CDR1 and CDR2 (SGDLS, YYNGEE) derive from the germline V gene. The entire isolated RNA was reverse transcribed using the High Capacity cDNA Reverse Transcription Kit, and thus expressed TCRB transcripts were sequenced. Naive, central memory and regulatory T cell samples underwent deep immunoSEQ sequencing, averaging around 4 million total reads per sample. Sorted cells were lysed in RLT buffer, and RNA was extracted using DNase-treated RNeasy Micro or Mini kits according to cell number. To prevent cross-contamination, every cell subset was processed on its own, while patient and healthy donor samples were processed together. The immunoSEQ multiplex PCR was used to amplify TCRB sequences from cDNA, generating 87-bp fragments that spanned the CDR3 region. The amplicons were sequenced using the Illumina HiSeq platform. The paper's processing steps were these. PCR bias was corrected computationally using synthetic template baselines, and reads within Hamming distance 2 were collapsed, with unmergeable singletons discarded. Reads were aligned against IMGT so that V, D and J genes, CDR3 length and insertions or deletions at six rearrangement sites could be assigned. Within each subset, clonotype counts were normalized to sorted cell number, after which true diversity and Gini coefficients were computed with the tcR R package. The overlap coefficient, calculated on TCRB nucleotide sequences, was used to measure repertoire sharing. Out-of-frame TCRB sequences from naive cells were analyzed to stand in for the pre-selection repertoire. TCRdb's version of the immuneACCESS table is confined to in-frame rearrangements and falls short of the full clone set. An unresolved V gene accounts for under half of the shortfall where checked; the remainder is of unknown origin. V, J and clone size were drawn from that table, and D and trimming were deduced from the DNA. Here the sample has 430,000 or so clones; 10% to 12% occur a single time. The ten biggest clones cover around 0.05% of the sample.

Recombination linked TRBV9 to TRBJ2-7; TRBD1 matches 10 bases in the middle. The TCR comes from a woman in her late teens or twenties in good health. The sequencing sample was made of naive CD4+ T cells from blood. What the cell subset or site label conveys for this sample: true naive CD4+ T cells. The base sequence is TGTGCCAGCAGCCCCTATTGGGACAGGGGCTACGAGCAGTACTTC. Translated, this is CASSPYWDRGYEQYF. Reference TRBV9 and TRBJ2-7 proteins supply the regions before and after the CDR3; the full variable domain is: DSGVTQTPKHLITATGQRVTLRCSPRSGDLSVYWYQQSLDQGLQFLIQYYNGEERAKGNILERFSAQQFPDLHSELNLSSLELGDSALYFCASSPYWDRGYEQYFGPGTRLTVT.